A selection of T cell receptor beta chains follows, all from one sample in a study of regulatory and conventional T cells in RAG deficiency. Assay used: immunoSEQ multiplex PCR; TCRdb lists only in-frame clones, some missing. The sample shows about 9,000 clones, approximately 80% of them seen only once. This sample was also put to use in a study of regulatory T cells.

Sequencing was done on a sample of CD8+ T cells sorted from blood. These receptor sequences come from a human donor in good health. Both conserved end residues are part of each CDR3. A D gene is named only where the DNA matches it firmly. Part of the rows lack a size; the others show once, few, many or a class for expanded clones.

abundance,v_gene,d_gene,j_gene,CDR3nt,CDR3aa
NA,TRBV11-2,NA,TRBJ1-1,TGTGCCAGCAGCTTAGTAGGTCGGGGCCGAGGGGCTTTCTTT,CASSLVGRGRGAFF
NA,TRBV9,TRBD2,TRBJ2-7,TGTGCCAGCAGCGTAGCGGCTAGCGGGAGGGCCTTCGAGCAGTACTTC,CASSVAASGRAFEQYF
NA,TRBV19,NA,TRBJ1-5,TGTGCCAGTAGTATAGGCGGGGCAGGGTATCAGCCCCAGCATTTT,CASSIGGAGYQPQHF
NA,TRBV10-2,NA,TRBJ1-1,TGCGCCAGCAGTGAGACGAACACTGAAGCTTTCTTT,CASSETNTEAFF
NA,TRBV19,NA,TRBJ2-3,TGTGCCAGTAGGAGGCTAGCGACTAGCACAGATACGCAGTATTTT,CASRRLATSTDTQYF
medium-sized,TRBV19,NA,TRBJ1-2,TGTGCCAGTTCGCTCGGTCGGGGTTTCAATGGCTACACCTTC,CASSLGRGFNGYTF
NA,TRBV28,NA,TRBJ2-5,TGTGCCAGCAGTTCTGCGGAGACCCAGTACTTC,CASSSAETQYF
NA,TRBV7-9,NA,TRBJ1-1,TGTGCCAGCAGCGATAACCCGAACACTGAAGCTTTCTTT,CASSDNPNTEAFF
NA,TRBV21-1,NA,TRBJ1-1,TGTGCCAGCAGCCCGGGGTGGGAAGCTTTCTTT,CASSPGWEAFF
NA,TRBV2,TRBD1,TRBJ1-1,TGTGCCAGCAGTCCTATCCTCACAGGGGTCGGAGCTTTCTTT,CASSPILTGVGAFF
NA,TRBV7-6,NA,TRBJ1-1,TGTGCCAGCAGCTTAGAACAGAACACTGAAGCTTTCTTT,CASSLEQNTEAFF
few,TRBV27,TRBD2,TRBJ2-7,TGTGCCAGCAGTCCCGGGACTAAGGTTGTCGAGCAGTACTTC,CASSPGTKVVEQYF
NA,TRBV4-1,NA,TRBJ2-1,TGCGCCAGCAGAGAAGGTTGGGCTAGCAGGCGTGACAATGAGCAGTTCTTC,CASREGWASRRDNEQFF
NA,TRBV5-1,NA,TRBJ2-3,TGCGCCAGCAGCTACGGTTATCTAGAGATCACAGATACGCAGTATTTT,CASSYGYLEITDTQYF
NA,TRBV19,NA,TRBJ1-5,TGTGCCAGTTGGCAGTATAGCAATCAGCCCCAGCATTTT,CASWQYSNQPQHF
NA,TRBV13,NA,TRBJ1-1,TGTGCCAGCAGCTACAGGGTAGGGGCGAACACTGAAGCTTTCTTT,CASSYRVGANTEAFF